Presented here are 6 T cell receptor beta chains from one specimen sequenced in a study of blood T cell repertoires in COVID-19. This table comes from immunoSEQ multiplex PCR, and its TCRdb copy is limited to in-frame clones, with some not included. The sample lists roughly 62,000 clones; just under 85% were seen once. Sequenced material: peripheral blood. The receptors here all came from a man in his sixties with acute or convalescent COVID-19.

The V gene is TRBV12-5, the J gene TRBJ2-2, with 10 bases that match TRBD2. V dropped 5 bases and J dropped 6; count of bases not matched to a gene: 9. Germline lookup yields CDR1 LGHNT and CDR2 FRNRAP. This CDR3 region has 16 residues. The DNA of the CDR3 is TGTGCTAGTGGTCTAACTAGCGGGGTTCTCCCCGGGGAGCTGTTTTTT. Encoded protein: CASGLTSGVLPGELFF. The full variable domain, its missing parts supplied by reference TRBV12-5 and TRBJ2-2, is DARVTQTPRHKVTEMGQEVTMRCQPILGHNTVFWYRQTMMQGLELLAYFRNRAPLDDSGMPKDRFSAEMPDATLATLKIQPSEPRDSAVYFCASGLTSGVLPGELFFGEGSRLTVL.

V and J are TRBV5-1 and TRBJ2-1; TRBD1 aligns across 11 bases. The V segment lost 3 bases and the J segment 8 bases; nucleotides outside the gene matches: 4. CDR1 is SGHRS, CDR2 YFSETQ, per germline. There are 14 residues in the CDR3. CDR3 sequence reads: CASSSGQGADEQFF. CDR3 DNA: TGCGCCAGCAGCTCTGGACAGGGGGCCGATGAGCAGTTCTTC.

For the CDR3, the DNA is TGCAGCGTTGACGTACTAGGAGGAGATACGCAGTATTTT. This gives the protein CSVDVLGGDTQYF. The chain joins TRBV29-1 to TRBJ2-3; maybe TRBD2 (5 bases). Germline V gene data show CDR1 as SQVTM and CDR2 as ANQGSEA. V was cut by 3 bases and J by 5 bases, with 12 bases left in between. This CDR3 has 13 amino acids.

With respect to this clone: The DNA is omitted, as the CDR3 cannot be located on it reliably, and the CDR3 follows TCRdb's listing. The rearrangement uses TRBV5-1 and TRBJ2-7; the D call TRBD2 from the table was never checked on the DNA. Both ends counted, the CDR3 spans 16 residues. Germline assignment: CDR1 SGHRS and CDR2 YFSETQ. CDR3 region: CASSTSGGAGNYEQYF.

This chain links TRBV7-9 with TRBJ2-7; a possible D gene is TRBD1 (6 bases). This CDR3 is built from 13 residues. CDR1 is SEHNR, CDR2 FQNEAQ, per germline (reference sequence). V lost 3 bases and J lost 5, with 11 bases in between. CDR3 bases: TGTGCCAGCAGCTTTGGACCAGGGGACGAGCAGTACTTC. Its translation is CASSFGPGDEQYF.

V gene TRBV7-2 combines with J gene TRBJ1-6, with 9 bases identical to TRBD1. The CDR3 loop spans 15 amino acids. Germline CDR1 is SGHTA and CDR2 is FQGNSA. Trimming cost V 7 bases and J 9 bases; bases outside gene matches: 10. CDR3 sequence: CASKGRTGEVSPLHF. CDR3 coding DNA: TGTGCCAGCAAAGGAAGGACAGGGGAGGTTTCACCCCTCCACTTT.